This T cell receptor beta chain was found in a study of vaccination effects on CD4 cells after COVID-19. Germline V gives CDR1 MNHEY, CDR2 SVGEGT. This CDR3 comprises 13 residues. Trimming removed 4 bases at V and 0 bases at J, with 6 bases between. At the end of 10 days of culture, CD4+ T cells were isolated. Assay: immunoSEQ multiplex PCR; the TCRdb copy retains only in-frame clones and omits some. The table includes around 37,000 clones, around 74% detected once. Regarding this clone: Antigen: not known.

The chain links TRBV6-2 or TRBV6-3 to TRBJ1-2; tentatively, D is TRBD1 (5 bases). The TCR originated in a human donor who received a COVID-19 vaccine. The source material was CD4+ T cells from PBMCs cultured without peptide, sampled before COVID-19 vaccination. The CDR3 nucleotides are TGTGCCAGCAGTTCGACAGCTAACTATGGCTACACCTTC. Its protein product is CASSSTANYGYTF.